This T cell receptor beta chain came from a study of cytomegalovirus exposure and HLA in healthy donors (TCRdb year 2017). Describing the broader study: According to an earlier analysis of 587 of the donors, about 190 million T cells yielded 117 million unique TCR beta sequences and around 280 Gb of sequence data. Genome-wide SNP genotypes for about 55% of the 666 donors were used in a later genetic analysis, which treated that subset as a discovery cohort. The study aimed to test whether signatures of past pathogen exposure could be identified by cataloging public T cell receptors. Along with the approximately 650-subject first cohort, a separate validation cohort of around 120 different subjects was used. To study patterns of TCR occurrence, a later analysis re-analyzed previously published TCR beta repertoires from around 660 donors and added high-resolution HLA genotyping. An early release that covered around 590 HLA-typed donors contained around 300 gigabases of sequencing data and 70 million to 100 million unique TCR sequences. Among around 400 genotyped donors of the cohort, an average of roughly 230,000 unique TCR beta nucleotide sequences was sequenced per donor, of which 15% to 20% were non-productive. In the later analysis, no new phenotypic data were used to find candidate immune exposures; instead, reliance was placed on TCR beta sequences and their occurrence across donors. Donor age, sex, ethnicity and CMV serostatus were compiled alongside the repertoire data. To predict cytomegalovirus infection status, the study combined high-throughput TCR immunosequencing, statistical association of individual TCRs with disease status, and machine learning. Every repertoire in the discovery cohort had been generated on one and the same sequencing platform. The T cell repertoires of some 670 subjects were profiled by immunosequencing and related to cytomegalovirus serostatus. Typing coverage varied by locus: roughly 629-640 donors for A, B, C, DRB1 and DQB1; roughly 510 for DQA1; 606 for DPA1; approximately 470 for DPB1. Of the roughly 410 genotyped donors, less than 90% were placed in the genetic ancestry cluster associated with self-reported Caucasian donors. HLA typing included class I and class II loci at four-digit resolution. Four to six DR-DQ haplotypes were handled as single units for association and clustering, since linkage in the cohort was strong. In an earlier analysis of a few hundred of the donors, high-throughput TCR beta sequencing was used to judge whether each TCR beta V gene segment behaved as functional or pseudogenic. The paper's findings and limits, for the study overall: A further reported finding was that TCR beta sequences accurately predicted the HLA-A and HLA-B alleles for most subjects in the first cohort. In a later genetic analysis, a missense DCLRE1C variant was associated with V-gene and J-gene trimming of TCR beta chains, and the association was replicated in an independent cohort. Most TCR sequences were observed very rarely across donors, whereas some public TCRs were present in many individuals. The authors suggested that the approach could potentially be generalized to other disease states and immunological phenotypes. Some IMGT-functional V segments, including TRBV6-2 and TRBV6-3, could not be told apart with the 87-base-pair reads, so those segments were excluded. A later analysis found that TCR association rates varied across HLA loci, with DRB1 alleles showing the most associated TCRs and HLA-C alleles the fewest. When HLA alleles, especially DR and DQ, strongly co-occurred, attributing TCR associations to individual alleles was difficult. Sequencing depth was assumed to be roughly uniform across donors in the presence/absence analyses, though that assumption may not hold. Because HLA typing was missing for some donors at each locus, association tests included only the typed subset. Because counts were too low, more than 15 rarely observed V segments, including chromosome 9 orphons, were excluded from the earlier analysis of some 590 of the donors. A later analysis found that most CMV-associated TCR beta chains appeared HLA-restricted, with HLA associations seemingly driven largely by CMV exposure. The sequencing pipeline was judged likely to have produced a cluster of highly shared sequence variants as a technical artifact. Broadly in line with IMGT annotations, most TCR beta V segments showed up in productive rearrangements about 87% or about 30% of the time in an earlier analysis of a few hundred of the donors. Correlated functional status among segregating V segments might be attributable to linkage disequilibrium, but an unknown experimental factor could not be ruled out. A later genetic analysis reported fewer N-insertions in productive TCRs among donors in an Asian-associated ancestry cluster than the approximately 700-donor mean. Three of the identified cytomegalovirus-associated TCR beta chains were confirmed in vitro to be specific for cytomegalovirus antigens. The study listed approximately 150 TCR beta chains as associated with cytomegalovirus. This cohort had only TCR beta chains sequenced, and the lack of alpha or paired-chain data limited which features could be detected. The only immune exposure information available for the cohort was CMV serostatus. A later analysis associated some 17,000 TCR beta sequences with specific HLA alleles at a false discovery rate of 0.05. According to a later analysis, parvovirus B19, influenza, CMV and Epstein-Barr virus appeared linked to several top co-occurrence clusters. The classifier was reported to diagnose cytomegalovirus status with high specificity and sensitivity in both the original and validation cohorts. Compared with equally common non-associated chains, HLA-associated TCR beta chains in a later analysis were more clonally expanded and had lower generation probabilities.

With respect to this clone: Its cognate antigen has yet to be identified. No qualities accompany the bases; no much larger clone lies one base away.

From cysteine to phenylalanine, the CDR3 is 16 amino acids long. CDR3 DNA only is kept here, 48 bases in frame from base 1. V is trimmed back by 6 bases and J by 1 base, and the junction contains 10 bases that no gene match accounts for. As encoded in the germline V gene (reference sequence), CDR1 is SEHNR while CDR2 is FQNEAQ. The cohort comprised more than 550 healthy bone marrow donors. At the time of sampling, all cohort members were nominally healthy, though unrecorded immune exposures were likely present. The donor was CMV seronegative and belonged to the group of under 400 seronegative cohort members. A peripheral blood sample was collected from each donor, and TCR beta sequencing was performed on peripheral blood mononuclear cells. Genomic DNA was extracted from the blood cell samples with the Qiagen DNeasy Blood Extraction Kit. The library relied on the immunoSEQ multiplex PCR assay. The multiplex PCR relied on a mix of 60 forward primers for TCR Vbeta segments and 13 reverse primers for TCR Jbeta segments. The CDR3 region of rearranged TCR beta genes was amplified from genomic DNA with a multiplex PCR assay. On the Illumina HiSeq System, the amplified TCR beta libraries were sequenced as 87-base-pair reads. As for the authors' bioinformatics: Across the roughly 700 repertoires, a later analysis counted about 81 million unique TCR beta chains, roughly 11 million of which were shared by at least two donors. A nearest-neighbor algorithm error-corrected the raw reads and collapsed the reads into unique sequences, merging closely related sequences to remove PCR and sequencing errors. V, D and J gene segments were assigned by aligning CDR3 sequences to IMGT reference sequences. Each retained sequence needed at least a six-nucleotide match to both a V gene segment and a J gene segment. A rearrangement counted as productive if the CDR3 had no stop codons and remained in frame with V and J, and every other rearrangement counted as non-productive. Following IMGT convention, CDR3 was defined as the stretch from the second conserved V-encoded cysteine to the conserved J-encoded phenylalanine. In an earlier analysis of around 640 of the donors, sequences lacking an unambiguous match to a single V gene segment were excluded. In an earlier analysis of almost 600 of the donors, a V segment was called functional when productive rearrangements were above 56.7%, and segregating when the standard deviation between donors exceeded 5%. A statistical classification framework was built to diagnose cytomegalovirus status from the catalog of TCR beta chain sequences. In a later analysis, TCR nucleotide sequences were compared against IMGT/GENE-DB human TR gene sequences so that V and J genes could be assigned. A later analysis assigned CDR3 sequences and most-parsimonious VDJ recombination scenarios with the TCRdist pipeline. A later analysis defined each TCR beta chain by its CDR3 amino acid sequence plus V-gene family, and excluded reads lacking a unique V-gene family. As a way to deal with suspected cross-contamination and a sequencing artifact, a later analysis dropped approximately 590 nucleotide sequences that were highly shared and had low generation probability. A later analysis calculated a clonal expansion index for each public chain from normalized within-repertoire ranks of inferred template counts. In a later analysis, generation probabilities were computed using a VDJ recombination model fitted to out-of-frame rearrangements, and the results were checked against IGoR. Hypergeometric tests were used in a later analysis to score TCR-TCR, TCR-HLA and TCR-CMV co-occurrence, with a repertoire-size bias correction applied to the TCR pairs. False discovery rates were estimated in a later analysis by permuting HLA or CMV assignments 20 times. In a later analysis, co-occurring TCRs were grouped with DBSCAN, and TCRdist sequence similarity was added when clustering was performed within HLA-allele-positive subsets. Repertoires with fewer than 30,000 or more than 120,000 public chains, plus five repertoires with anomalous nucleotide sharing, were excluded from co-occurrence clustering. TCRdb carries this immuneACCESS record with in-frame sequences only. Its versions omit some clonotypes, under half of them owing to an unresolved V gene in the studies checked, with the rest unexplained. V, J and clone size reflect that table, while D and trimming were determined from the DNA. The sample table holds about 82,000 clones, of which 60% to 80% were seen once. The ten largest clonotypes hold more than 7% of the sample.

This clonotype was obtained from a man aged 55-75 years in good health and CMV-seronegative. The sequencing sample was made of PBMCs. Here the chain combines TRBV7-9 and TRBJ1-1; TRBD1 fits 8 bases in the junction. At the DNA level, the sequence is TGTGCCAGCAGATCAGGGGCAGGGGGCGCGAACACTGAAGCTTTCTTT. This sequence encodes CASRSGAGGANTEAFF.